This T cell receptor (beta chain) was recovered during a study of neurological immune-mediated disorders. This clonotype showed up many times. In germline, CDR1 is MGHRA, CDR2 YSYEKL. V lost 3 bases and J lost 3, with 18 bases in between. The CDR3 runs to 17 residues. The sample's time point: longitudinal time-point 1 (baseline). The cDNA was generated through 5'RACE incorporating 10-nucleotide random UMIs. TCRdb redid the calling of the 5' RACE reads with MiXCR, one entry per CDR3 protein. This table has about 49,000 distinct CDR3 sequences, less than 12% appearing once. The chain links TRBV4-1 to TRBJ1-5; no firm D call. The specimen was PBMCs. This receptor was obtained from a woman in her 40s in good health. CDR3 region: CASSQPPGRRFNQPQHF. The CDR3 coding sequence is TGCGCCAGCAGCCAGCCCCCCGGCAGGCGCTTCAATCAGCCCCAGCATTTT.